These 24 T cell receptor beta chains were all obtained from the same sample, sequenced in a study of T-cell memory formation after mild COVID-19. TCRdb itself ran the 5' RACE reads through MiXCR, one entry per CDR3 protein. The data show roughly 110,000 distinct CDR3 sequences, roughly 14% seen once. The specimen was PBMCs or a T cell subset sorted from them (not recorded which). The origin of the receptors is a man between 18 and 29 years old who had mild COVID-19 (a few samples of this study predate the infection). Cell type and time point are not known.

This clonotype was detected once. This chain uses TRBV6-5 with TRBJ2-1; D is unclear. CDR3 length equals 13 residues. The germline V gene has CDR1 MNHEY and CDR2 SVGAGI. With 5 bases removed from V and 2 bases from J, the gap between germline ends came to 7 bases. The CDR3 reads CASSLRPYNEQFF. CDR3 coding DNA: TGTGCCAGCAGTCTCAGGCCCTACAATGAGCAGTTCTTC.

In this sample, this clonotype turned up a few times. The rearrangement uses TRBV19 and TRBJ1-2; no firm D call. The germline gives CDR1 LNHDA, CDR2 SQIVND (reference sequence). The CDR3 has 13 residues. V dropped 7 bases and J dropped 4 bases, with 13 bases sitting between them. CDR3 coding DNA: TGTGCCAGTACTCCAGAGCCATTCTATGGCTACACCTTC. Translated, it gives CASTPEPFYGYTF.

The rearrangement links TRBV6-2 or TRBV6-3 to TRBJ2-7; 8 bases agree with TRBD2. Germline CDR1 is MNHEY and CDR2 is SVGEGT. The CDR3 is made up of 13 amino acids. The V gene end was trimmed by 5 bases and the J gene end by 12 bases; junction bases not matched to a gene: 12. The CDR3 nucleotides read TGTGCCAGCAGTATAGGACTAGCATCGGTAGCGTACGTC. This encodes CASSIGLASVAYV.

The chain employs TRBV4-1 and TRBJ1-2; D gene unclear. V lost 3 bases and J 4 bases, leaving 15 bases between the germline ends. This CDR3 region has 15 residues. Germline V gives CDR1 MGHRA, CDR2 YSYEKL. CDR3 residues: CASSHPPRRPYGYTF. The CDR3 nucleotides are TGCGCCAGCAGCCATCCGCCCAGGAGGCCCTATGGCTACACCTTC.

The rearrangement joins TRBV29-1 to TRBJ2-2; 9 nucleotides line up with TRBD2. CDR3 size: 12 residues. Trimming cost V 7 bases and J 7 bases; bases outside gene matches: 4. Germline CDR1 reads SQVTM; CDR2 reads ANQGSEA. The CDR3 region has the DNA TGCAGCGCACCTAGCGGGAACGGGGAGCTGTTTTTT. Translating gives CSAPSGNGELFF.

The sample holds many counts of this clonotype. The rearrangement links TRBV12-3 or TRBV12-4 to TRBJ1-2; TRBD1 is a possible D gene (6 bases). The V end lost 3 bases, the J end lost 8 bases, and 31 bases lay between the germline ends. The CDR3 has 19 amino acids. DNA of the CDR3: TGTGCCAGCAGTTTCCCCCCTCGAGACAGGAAAATATGTATTGGGGGCTACACCTTC. This gives the protein CASSFPPRDRKICIGGYTF.

This clonotype was seen a handful of times. CDR3 region: CASSLVAGKSTDTQYF. CDR3 DNA: TGTGCCAGCAGCTTAGTGGCGGGGAAGAGCACAGATACGCAGTATTTT. This chain joins TRBV7-2 and TRBJ2-3; TRBD2 is a possible D gene (6 bases). V lost 1 base, J lost 0 bases, and 11 bases lay in between. Germline values: CDR1 SGHTA, CDR2 FQGNSA. The CDR3 runs to 16 residues.

The CDR3: CATGASSGSGDTQYF. The CDR3 nucleotides read TGTGCCACCGGAGCGTCTAGCGGGTCGGGCGATACCCAGTACTTC. This chain connects TRBV7-6 to TRBJ2-5; 8 bases are a match to TRBD2. V shed 10 bases and J 8 bases; nucleotides not matched to a gene: 18. The CDR3 is 15 residues long. CDR1 SGHVS and CDR2 FNYEAQ come from the germline V gene.

The rearrangement uses TRBV5-1 and TRBJ1-2; TRBD1 matches at 10 bases. Germline assignment: CDR1 SGHRS and CDR2 YFSETQ. After removal of 4 bases from V and 7 bases from J, the junction contained 10 bases not matched to a gene. The length of the CDR3 is 15 residues. CDR3 DNA sequence: TGCGCCAGCAGCCAGAAGACAGGGGGCTTCGGTGGCTACACCTTC. Encoded protein: CASSQKTGGFGGYTF.

The chain couples TRBV20-1 to TRBJ2-5; no firm D call. V lost 0 bases to trimming and J lost 3 bases, with 8 bases between them. This CDR3 is built from 13 residues. CDR1 and CDR2 from the germline V gene are DFQATT and SNEGSKA (reference sequence). The CDR3 nucleotides are TGCAGTGCTAGAGACATGATAAAAGAGACCCAGTACTTC. Translated: CSARDMIKETQYF.

Only a few counts were recorded for this clonotype. The rearrangement links TRBV7-2 to TRBJ2-5; 8 bases align to TRBD1. Trimming at V came to 5 bases and at J to 5 bases, leaving 10 bases not matched to a gene. The V gene's germline CDR1 is SGHTA and CDR2 FQGNSA. This CDR3 contains 15 residues. The CDR3 region is CASSPTRQGLETQYF. DNA for the CDR3: TGTGCCAGCAGCCCTACCCGACAGGGGCTGGAGACCCAGTACTTC.

Only a few counts were recorded for this clonotype. This chain uses TRBV7-6 with TRBJ1-1, with no clear D. Germline CDR1 reads SGHVS; CDR2 reads FNYEAQ. CDR3 size: 13 residues. Trimming pared 3 bases from V and 8 bases from J, leaving 13 bases between. CDR3 loop: CASSLSGTYEAFF. The DNA of the CDR3 is TGTGCCAGCAGCTTGAGTGGAACGTACGAAGCTTTCTTT.

This sequence joins TRBV6-6 and TRBJ1-2; 9 bases match TRBD1. Trimming cost V 2 bases and J 5 bases; bases outside gene matches: 3. In germline, CDR1 is MNHNY, CDR2 SVGAGI (reference sequence). CDR3 length: 14 residues. CDR3 amino acids: CASSYTGGGYGYTF. CDR3 nucleotides: TGTGCCAGCAGTTACACAGGGGGCGGGTATGGCTACACCTTC.

This clonotype was detected only a few times. The genes are TRBV27 and TRBJ2-7, with a tentative D call TRBD1 (5 bases). Trimming removed 4 bases from V and 3 bases from J, with 10 bases in between. Germline CDR1 reads MNHEY; CDR2 reads SMNVEV (reference sequence). CDR3 length equals 13 residues. The CDR3 region is CASSWQGGYEQYF. The CDR3 bases are TGTGCCAGCAGTTGGCAGGGCGGCTACGAGCAGTACTTC.

This clonotype was detected ten times or more. The chain uses TRBV5-5 and TRBJ2-7; the D gene is possibly TRBD1 (6 bases). Germline V gives CDR1 SGHKS, CDR2 YYEKEE (reference sequence). The CDR3 extends over 13 amino acids. The V and J ends lost 4 bases and 6 bases respectively, with 14 bases between them. CDR3 sequence reads: CASSPGLRGEQYF. CDR3 sequence (DNA): TGTGCCAGCAGCCCGGGGCTCAGGGGCGAGCAGTACTTC.

The rearrangement uses TRBV6-2 or TRBV6-3 and TRBJ1-3; D gene unclear. The germline gives CDR1 MNHEY, CDR2 SVGEGT. CDR3 length equals 16 residues. The V and J ends lost 6 bases and 2 bases respectively, with 17 bases between them. CDR3 sequence (DNA): TGTGCCAGCAGACACCTGGGGATTTCGGCTGGAAACACCATATATTTT. As protein: CASRHLGISAGNTIYF.

The chain recombines TRBV9 with TRBJ2-3, with no clear D. This CDR3 is built from 13 residues. Germline CDR1 is SGDLS and CDR2 is YYNGEE. V lost 4 bases to trimming and J lost 3 bases, with 9 bases between them. CDR3 region: CASSPHSTDTQYF. CDR3 coding DNA: TGTGCCAGCAGCCCCCACTCAACAGATACGCAGTATTTT.

This clonotype was detected a few times. The V call is TRBV5-5, the J call TRBJ1-1; 10 nucleotides align to TRBD1. Trimming removed 0 bases from V and 4 bases from J; junction bases left unmatched: 3. CDR1 SGHKS and CDR2 YYEKEE come from the germline V gene (reference sequence). This CDR3 contains 15 residues. CDR3 amino acids: CASSLGGQGPTEAFF. CDR3 nucleotides: TGTGCCAGCAGCTTGGGGGGACAGGGGCCCACTGAAGCTTTCTTT.

J is TRBJ2-7 and V is TRBV7-2, with D possibly TRBD2 on 5 matching bases. Germline CDR1 is SGHTA and CDR2 is FQGNSA. The ends were cut back, 5 bases at V and 8 bases at J, with 10 bases in the middle. The length of the CDR3 is 11 residues. CDR3 nucleotides: TGTGCCAGCAGCCACCGGGAACAGCAGTACTTC. This encodes CASSHREQQYF.

This clonotype was picked up a small number of times. This chain connects TRBV4-1 to TRBJ2-5; D is uncertain. Per the germline V gene, CDR1 is MGHRA and CDR2 is YSYEKL. The CDR3 loop spans 13 amino acids. Trimming shortened V by 1 base and J by 5 bases, and 8 bases separated the two germline ends. CDR3 loop: CASSQVVGETQYF. The DNA for the CDR3 is TGCGCCAGCAGCCAAGTAGTTGGGGAGACCCAGTACTTC.

There are a few counts of this clonotype. This chain connects TRBV4-2 to TRBJ2-7; D tentatively reads TRBD1 or TRBD2 (6 bases each). Germline V CDR1 and CDR2: LGHNA, YNFKEQ. The CDR3 has 17 residues. V was pared by 3 bases and J by 1 base, with 19 bases between. CDR3 nucleotides: TGTGCCAGCAGCCATGCTCCGGGGGCAGTGAAGTCCTACGAGCAGTACTTC. Its protein product is CASSHAPGAVKSYEQYF.

J is TRBJ2-2 and V is TRBV6-4, with 9 positions matching TRBD1. Germline trimming cut 5 bases from V and 7 bases from J; bases unmatched to any gene: 8. The CDR3 is 15 amino acids. CDR1 is MRHNA and CDR2 is SNTAGT in the germline V gene. This CDR3 is CASSTGTGSDGELFF. CDR3 DNA sequence: TGTGCCAGCAGTACCGGGACAGGGTCGGACGGGGAGCTGTTTTTT.

The chain is built from TRBV7-9 and TRBJ1-4, with D perhaps matching TRBD1 (5 bases). The CDR3 totals 16 residues. The V end was cut by 0 bases, the J end by 5 bases, with 13 bases between. Germline-derived CDR1 and CDR2 are SEHNR and FQNEAQ (reference sequence). CDR3 DNA: TGTGCCAGCAGCTTAGCGTTCGGAGGGGTCAATGAAAAACTGTTTTTT. Residues: CASSLAFGGVNEKLFF.

This rearrangement joins TRBV4-3 to TRBJ1-2, with 8 bases that match TRBD1. The CDR3 has 15 residues. Looked up from germline, CDR1 is LGHNA and CDR2 is YSLEER. J gave up 2 bases and V 2 bases, and 4 bases lay outside the gene matches. The CDR3 is CASSQKGQANYGYTF. CDR3 nucleotide sequence: TGCGCCAGCAGCCAAAAGGGACAGGCCAACTATGGCTACACCTTC.